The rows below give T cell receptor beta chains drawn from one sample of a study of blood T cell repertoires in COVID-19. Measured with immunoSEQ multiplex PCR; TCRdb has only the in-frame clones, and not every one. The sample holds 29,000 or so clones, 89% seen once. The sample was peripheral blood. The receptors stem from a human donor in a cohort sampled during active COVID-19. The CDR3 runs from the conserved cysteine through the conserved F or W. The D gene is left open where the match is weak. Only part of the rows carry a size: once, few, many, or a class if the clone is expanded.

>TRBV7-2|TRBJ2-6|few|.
CASSLVLSVAGANVLTF
TGTGCCAGCAGCTTAGTATTGTCAGTCGCTGGGGCCAACGTCCTGACTTTC
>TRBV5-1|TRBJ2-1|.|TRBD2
CASSFGTSGGYEQFF
TGCGCCAGCAGCTTCGGGACTAGCGGGGGGTATGAGCAGTTCTTC
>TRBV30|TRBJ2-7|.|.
CAWSFGLSYEQYF
TGTGCCTGGAGTTTCGGTCTCTCCTACGAGCAGTACTTC
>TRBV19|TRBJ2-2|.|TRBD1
CASSPRTGVNTGELFF
TGTGCCAGTAGTCCCCGGACAGGGGTGAACACCGGGGAGCTGTTTTTT
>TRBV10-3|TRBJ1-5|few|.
CAISESPGIDGNQPQHF
TGTGCCATCAGTGAGTCGCCAGGAATTGATGGGAATCAGCCCCAGCATTTT
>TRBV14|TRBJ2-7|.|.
CASSLYDGYEQYF
TGTGCCAGCAGCCTCTACGACGGGTACGAGCAGTACTTC
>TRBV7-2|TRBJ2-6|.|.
CASSLQSGANVLTF
TGTGCCAGCAGCTTACAGTCTGGGGCCAACGTCCTGACTTTC
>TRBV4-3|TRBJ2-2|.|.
CASSHESGVRTGELFF
TGCGCCAGCAGCCATGAAAGCGGCGTTCGAACCGGGGAGCTGTTTTTT
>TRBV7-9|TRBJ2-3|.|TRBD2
CASSPPGGAGGDTQYF
TGTGCCAGCAGCCCCCCCGGGGGAGCGGGAGGGGATACGCAGTATTTT
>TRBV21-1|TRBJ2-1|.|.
CATTGGDNEQFF
TGTGCCACGACGGGGGGGGACAATGAGCAGTTCTTC
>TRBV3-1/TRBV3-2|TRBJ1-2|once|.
CASSLRTDRTAYGYTF
TGTGCCAGCAGCCTCAGGACAGACCGAACTGCCTATGGCTACACCTTC
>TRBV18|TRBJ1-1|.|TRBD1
CASSPPVGRGRTEAFF
TGTGCCAGCTCACCACCTGTGGGCAGGGGGCGAACTGAAGCTTTCTTT
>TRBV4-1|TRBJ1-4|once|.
CASSQGLSGGRDEKLFF
TGCGCCAGCAGCCAAGGGCTGTCCGGTGGCAGGGATGAAAAACTGTTTTTT
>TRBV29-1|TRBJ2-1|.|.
CSVSRARWNEQFF
TGCAGCGTTAGCAGGGCCCGATGGAATGAGCAGTTCTTC
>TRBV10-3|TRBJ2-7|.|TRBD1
CAITADRVPYEQYF
TGTGCCATCACCGCGGACAGGGTTCCTTACGAGCAGTACTTC